This T cell receptor beta chain is from a study of blood T cell repertoires in COVID-19. Looking at the study overall: Researchers got acute and convalescent COVID-19 samples from the United States, Italy and Spain.

Germline trimming cut 1 base from V and 5 bases from J; bases unmatched to any gene: 9. The CDR3 extends over 16 amino acids. The germline CDR1 and CDR2 sequences are SGHKS and YYEKEE (reference sequence). This clone came up a few times. Assay used: immunoSEQ multiplex PCR; TCRdb lists only in-frame clones, some missing. The data hold about 260,000 clones, with roughly 86% observed a single time. The origin of this receptor is a man aged 40-55 years who had recovered from COVID-19. The rearrangement joins TRBV5-5 to TRBJ2-5; 9 bases line up with TRBD2. Material for sequencing was peripheral blood. For the CDR3, the DNA is TGTGCCAGCAGCTTGTCTCGGGGACTAGCTATCGAGACCCAGTACTTC. This codes for CASSLSRGLAIETQYF.